The 2 T cell receptor beta chains below were found in one sample sequenced in a study of technical replicates of blood from a handful of donors. The repertoire was sequenced with immunoSEQ multiplex PCR; TCRdb's copy has only in-frame clones and lacks some. This table has about 49,000 clones, approximately 90% appearing once. Sequencing was done on a sample of PBMCs. These TCRs come from a human donor in good health. Some clones in this sample may be carry-over from other donors' samples.

The chain uses TRBV29-1 and TRBJ2-7; a possible D gene is TRBD2 (6 bases). The germline V gene has CDR1 SQVTM and CDR2 ANQGSEA. The CDR3 spans 13 residues. Between the trimmed V and J ends, which lost 5 bases and 0 bases, there was a span of 11 bases. CDR3 sequence reads: CSVREATSYEQYF. CDR3 nucleotide sequence: TGCAGCGTTAGGGAGGCGACCTCCTACGAGCAGTACTTC.

The chain is built from TRBV4-1 and TRBJ2-3; 7 nucleotides agree with TRBD2. Germline V gene sequence: CDR1 MGHRA, CDR2 YSYEKL. The V and J ends lost 1 base and 6 bases, in that order; junction bases with no gene match: 4. This CDR3 spans 14 amino acids. The CDR3 sequence: CASSQVGGIDTQYF. In nucleotides, the CDR3 is TGCGCCAGCAGCCAAGTGGGAGGGATTGATACGCAGTATTTT.